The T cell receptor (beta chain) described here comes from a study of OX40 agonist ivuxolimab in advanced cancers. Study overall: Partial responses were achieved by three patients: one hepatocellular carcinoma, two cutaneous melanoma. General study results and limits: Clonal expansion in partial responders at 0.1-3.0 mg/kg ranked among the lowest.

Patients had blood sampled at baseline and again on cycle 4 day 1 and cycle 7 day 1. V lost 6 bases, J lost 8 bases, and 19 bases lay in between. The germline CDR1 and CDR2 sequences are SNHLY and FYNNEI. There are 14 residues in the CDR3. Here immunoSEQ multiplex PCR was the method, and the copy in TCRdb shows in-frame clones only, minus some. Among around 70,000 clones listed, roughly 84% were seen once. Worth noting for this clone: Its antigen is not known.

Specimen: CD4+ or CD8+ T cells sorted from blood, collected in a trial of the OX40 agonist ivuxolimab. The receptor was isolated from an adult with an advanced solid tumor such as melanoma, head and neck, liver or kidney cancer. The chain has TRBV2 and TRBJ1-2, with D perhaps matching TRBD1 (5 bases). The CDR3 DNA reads TGTGCCAGCAGATCGGGGCAGGGAGGTTGGGGCTACACCTTC. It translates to CASRSGQGGWGYTF.